This T cell receptor beta chain was captured in a study of vaccination and CD4 T cells after COVID-19. With regard to this clonotype: The antigen remains unidentified.

Treatment indicated: roughly nine-day PBMC culture with coronavirus spike peptide pools or control peptides (ViraFEST assay). For ViraFEST, peptide pools expanded antigen-specific T cells, after which the TCRs were sequenced. Cultured CD4+ T cell DNA was sequenced using the Oncomine TCR Beta short-read assay. Using the QIAamp micro DNA kit, genomic DNA was extracted from the CD4+ T cells that had been cultured. TCRdb re-analysed the PCR reads in MiXCR, keeping a single row per CDR3 protein. The sample consists of approximately 11,000 distinct CDR3 sequences, around 48% of them appearing once. Per germline, CDR1 SGHNT and CDR2 YENEEA. V shed 5 bases, J shed 0 bases, and the junction held 6 bases outside the gene matches. CDR3 size: 15 residues. Study-level results: From a median of about 20 to 38, SARS-CoV-2-reactive clonotypes increased, though not significantly.

This clonotype was sampled from a human donor who had recovered from COVID-19. This chain uses TRBV11-3 with TRBJ1-2, with 7 nucleotides matching TRBD1. The sample taken for sequencing was CD4+ T cells from blood, cultured in vitro. The CDR3 DNA sequence: TGTGCCAGCAGCCATTCTGGGACAGCTAACTATGGCTACACCTTC. Translated: CASSHSGTANYGYTF.